The sequence of this T cell receptor beta chain was determined in a study of T cell changes during pregnancy in multiple sclerosis. Germline CDR1 is MGHRA and CDR2 is YSYEKL. This CDR3 spans 15 amino acids. V lost 3 bases, J lost 4 bases, and 13 bases lay in between. Some clones are missing from TCRdb's copy, which holds only in-frame ones; the method was immunoSEQ multiplex PCR. Of tens of thousands of clones listed, roughly 93% are singletons. The input for sequencing was peripheral blood, taken in the second trimester of pregnancy. The TCR originated in a female donor with multiple sclerosis, enrolled in a pregnancy study. The rearrangement uses TRBV4-1 and TRBJ1-5; possible D gene TRBD1, 5 bases. The chain's CDR3 is CASSQHLGGNQPQHF. For the CDR3, the DNA is TGCGCCAGCAGCCAGCACTTGGGGGGGAATCAGCCCCAGCATTTT.